The 18 T cell receptor beta chains below were found in one sample sequenced in a study of blood T cell repertoires in COVID-19. TCRdb's table, derived via immunoSEQ multiplex PCR, lists solely in-frame clones and lacks some. The sample holds 350,000 to 400,000 clones, about 87% seen once. What was sequenced was PBMCs or T cells enriched from blood (not recorded which). The receptors originated from a man in his forties or fifties in a cohort exposed to, infected with or recovered from COVID-19 (not recorded which).

This CDR3 reads CASRPRQGVYNSPLHF. In DNA form, the CDR3 reads TGTGCCAGCAGACCGAGACAGGGGGTTTACAATTCACCCCTCCACTTT. This chain joins TRBV3-1 (or the pseudogene TRBV3-2) and TRBJ1-6; 9 nucleotides align to TRBD1. After removal of 6 bases from V and 7 bases from J, the junction contained 10 bases not matched to a gene. Germline CDR1 LGHDT, CDR2 YNNKEL (reference sequence). The CDR3 sequence is 16 residues long.

This rearrangement joins TRBV9 to TRBJ1-1; 9 nucleotides align to TRBD1. The germline V gene encodes CDR1 SGDLS and CDR2 YYNGEE. V gave up 0 bases and J gave up 2 bases; unmatched junction bases: 11. The CDR3 runs 18 residues. CDR3 bases: TGTGCCAGCAGCGTAGACTCGGGGACAGGGCACAAAAACACTGAAGCTTTCTTT. Encoded protein: CASSVDSGTGHKNTEAFF.

The chain joins TRBV20-1 to TRBJ2-5; 7 nucleotides match TRBD2. The CDR3 length is 14 residues. With V trimmed by 3 bases and J by 1 base, 5 bases remained unmatched. Germline values: CDR1 DFQATT, CDR2 SNEGSKA (reference sequence). This CDR3 reads CSASVGGIQETQYF. In DNA form, the CDR3 reads TGCAGTGCTAGTGTCGGGGGGATCCAAGAGACCCAGTACTTC.

This clone was detected once. V gene TRBV28 combines with J gene TRBJ1-2; TRBD1 matches 8 bases. This CDR3 has 14 amino acids. Germline V gene data show CDR1 as MDHEN and CDR2 as SYDVKM. The ends lost 3 bases at V and 3 bases at J; junction bases unmatched: 3. CDR3 region: CASSFRTGHYGYTF. Here the CDR3 DNA reads TGTGCCAGCAGTTTTCGGACAGGGCACTATGGCTACACCTTC.

CDR3 amino acids: CASSEGTLMNTEAFF. CDR3 coding DNA: TGTGCCAGCAGTGAAGGGACTTTGATGAACACTGAAGCTTTCTTT. The chain has TRBV2 and TRBJ1-1; D not certain. Germline CDR1 SNHLY, CDR2 FYNNEI. Trimming shortened V by 1 base and J by 0 bases, and 9 bases separated the two germline ends. This CDR3 spans 15 amino acids. The entire variable domain, with the rest obtained from reference TRBV2 and TRBJ1-1, is as follows: EPEVTQTPSHQVTQMGQEVILRCVPISNHLYFYWYRQILGQKVEFLVSFYNNEISEKSEIFDDQFSVERPDGSNFTLKIRSTKLEDSAMYFCASSEGTLMNTEAFFGQGTRLTVV.

V gene TRBV10-3 combines with J gene TRBJ2-1; TRBD2 matches 7 bases. V lost 8 bases and J lost 7; bases outside the gene matches: 17. CDR3 size: 16 residues. The V gene's germline CDR1 is ENHRY and CDR2 SYGVKD. The CDR3 nucleotides read TGTGCCATCGGAGTTGGGATCAGCGGGACCGATAATGAGCAGTTCTTC. Protein sequence: CAIGVGISGTDNEQFF.

V is TRBV7-9 and J is TRBJ1-1; the D gene is possibly TRBD1 (5 bases). Germline V lookup: CDR1 SEHNR, CDR2 FQNEAQ (reference sequence). V dropped 5 bases and J dropped 10 bases, with 14 bases sitting between them. The CDR3 extends over 12 amino acids. CDR3 sequence: CASSPPGFVAFF. In DNA form, the CDR3 reads TGTGCCAGCAGCCCGCCAGGGTTTGTAGCTTTCTTT.

The CDR3 here is CASSQVSGQGPYNEQFF. CDR3 DNA: TGTGCCAGCAGCCAGGTCTCTGGACAGGGACCCTACAATGAGCAGTTCTTC. The rearrangement joins TRBV3-1 (or the pseudogene TRBV3-2) to TRBJ2-1; TRBD1 aligns across 8 bases. Germline loops: CDR1 LGHDT, CDR2 YNNKEL (reference sequence). The ends lost 3 bases at V and 2 bases at J; junction bases unmatched: 9. This CDR3 has 17 residues.

The rearrangement uses TRBV7-2 and TRBJ2-5, with 7 bases that match TRBD2. V shed 2 bases and J 2 bases; nucleotides not matched to a gene: 5. The CDR3 has 15 amino acids. CDR1 and CDR2 (germline): SGHTA, FQGNSA. The CDR3 region is CASSLFLAAQETQYF. Here the CDR3 DNA reads TGTGCCAGCAGCTTATTCCTAGCGGCACAAGAGACCCAGTACTTC.

The CDR3 DNA reads as TGTGCCAGCAGCTTAGAAAGGAGGACTAGCGGGAGGGGAGAGACCCAGTACTTC. Residues: CASSLERRTSGRGETQYF. The J gene is TRBJ2-5, the V gene TRBV7-9; 15 nucleotides agree with TRBD2. Germline V gene lookup returns CDR1 SEHNR and CDR2 FQNEAQ (reference sequence). V shed 1 base and J 4 bases; nucleotides not matched to a gene: 7. CDR3 size: 18 residues.

This rearrangement joins TRBV7-9 to TRBJ2-2, with no clear D. This CDR3 contains 16 residues. CDR1 is SEHNR, CDR2 FQNEAQ, per germline (reference sequence). V shed 2 bases and J shed 1 base, with 11 bases lying between them. CDR3 bases: TGTGCCAGCAGCTTATTTTCCACGGTGAACACCGGGGAGCTGTTTTTT. This codes for CASSLFSTVNTGELFF.

This sequence joins TRBV27 and TRBJ1-2; the D gene is possibly TRBD1 (5 bases). CDR1 MNHEY and CDR2 SMNVEV come from the germline V gene (reference sequence). CDR3 length: 13 residues. The V gene lost 3 bases and the J gene lost 8 bases, with 13 bases spanning the gap. The CDR3 reads CASSFGGREGYTF. In nucleotides, the CDR3 is TGTGCCAGCAGTTTCGGGGGACGAGAGGGCTACACCTTC.

This sequence joins TRBV20-1 and TRBJ1-1, with a possible D match to TRBD1 (6 bases). V dropped 3 bases and J dropped 7 bases, with 6 bases sitting between them. There are 10 residues in the CDR3. CDR1 DFQATT and CDR2 SNEGSKA come from the germline V gene (reference sequence). CDR3 nucleotide sequence: TGCAGTGCTAGCAGGGGTGAAGCTTTCTTT. Amino acid sequence: CSASRGEAFF.

In nucleotides, the CDR3 is TGTGCCAGCACCCCAAGCGGGAGGGCCAACAATGAGCAGTTCTTC. Encoded protein: CASTPSGRANNEQFF. This chain connects TRBV6-5 to TRBJ2-1; 10 nucleotides agree with TRBD2. This CDR3 is built from 15 residues. Germline V gene sequence: CDR1 MNHEY, CDR2 SVGAGI. The V segment lost 7 bases and the J segment 5 bases; nucleotides outside the gene matches: 8.

CDR3 sequence reads: CASSQTRPGELFF. In DNA form, the CDR3 reads TGTGCCAGCAGCCAAACTAGGCCCGGGGAGCTGTTTTTT. The gene calls are TRBV3-1 (or the pseudogene TRBV3-2) and TRBJ2-2; perhaps TRBD2 as D (5 bases). V shed 2 bases and J shed 6 bases, with 7 bases lying between them. The germline CDR1 and CDR2 sequences are LGHDT and YNNKEL (reference sequence). CDR3 length equals 13 residues.

V and J are TRBV5-1 and TRBJ2-3, with a tentative D call TRBD2 (5 bases). Germline values: CDR1 SGHRS, CDR2 YFSETQ. The CDR3 covers 14 residues. The V end lost 0 bases, the J end lost 6 bases, and 11 bases lay between the germline ends. The CDR3 region has the DNA TGCGCCAGCAGCTTGGACCCGGGAAAGGATACGCAGTATTTT. Encoded protein: CASSLDPGKDTQYF. The full variable domain, rest sourced from reference TRBV5-1 and TRBJ2-3, is KAGVTQTPRYLIKTRGQQVTLSCSPISGHRSVSWYQQTPGQGLQFLFEYFSETQRNKGNFPGRFSGRQFSNSRSEMNVSTLELGDSALYLCASSLDPGKDTQYFGPGTRLTVL.

The chain has TRBV19 and TRBJ1-2; 10 bases map to TRBD1. This CDR3 comprises 17 residues. J gave up 0 bases and V 6 bases, and 10 bases lay outside the gene matches. The germline gives CDR1 LNHDA, CDR2 SQIVND (reference sequence). CDR3 coding DNA: TGTGCCAGTAGGACAGGGGGCGGCTTGATAGCTAACTATGGCTACACCTTC. Translating it yields CASRTGGGLIANYGYTF.

Regarding this clone: This CDR3 is also generated by other DNA sequences in the sample. The chain carries TRBV5-1 and TRBJ1-2, with D uncertain. Germline CDR1 reads SGHRS; CDR2 reads YFSETQ. The CDR3 length is 13 residues. Deletions cut 0 bases from V and 1 base from J, with 4 bases between. CDR3 amino acids: CASSLAVNYGYTF. CDR3 bases: TGCGCCAGCAGCTTGGCCGTTAACTATGGCTACACCTTC.